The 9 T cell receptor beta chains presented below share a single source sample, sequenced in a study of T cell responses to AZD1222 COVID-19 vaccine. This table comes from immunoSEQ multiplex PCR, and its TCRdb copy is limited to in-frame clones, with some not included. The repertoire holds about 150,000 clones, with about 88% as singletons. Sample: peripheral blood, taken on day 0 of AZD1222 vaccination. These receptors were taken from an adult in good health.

In nucleotides, the CDR3 is TGTGCCAGCAGCCAAGGACTACTCGCAGGCAGCGGGAGTCGCAATGAGCAGTTCTTC. It translates to CASSQGLLAGSGSRNEQFF. The chain is built from TRBV3-1 (or the pseudogene TRBV3-2) and TRBJ2-1; 8 nucleotides line up with TRBD2. The CDR3 spans 19 residues. CDR1 is LGHDT, CDR2 YNNKEL, per germline (reference sequence). V lost 1 base, J lost 6 bases, and 17 bases stayed unmatched.

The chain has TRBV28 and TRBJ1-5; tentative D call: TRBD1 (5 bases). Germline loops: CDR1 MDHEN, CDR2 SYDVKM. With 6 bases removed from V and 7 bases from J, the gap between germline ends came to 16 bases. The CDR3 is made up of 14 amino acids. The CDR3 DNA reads TGTGCCAGCAGCAATGGGGCAGGGCGACAGCCCCAGCATTTT. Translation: CASSNGAGRQPQHF.

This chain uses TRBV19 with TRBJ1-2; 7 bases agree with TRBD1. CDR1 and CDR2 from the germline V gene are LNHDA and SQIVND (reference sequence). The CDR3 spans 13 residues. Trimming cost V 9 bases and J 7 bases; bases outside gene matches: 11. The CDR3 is CASQSTGESGYTF. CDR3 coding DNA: TGTGCCAGCCAATCAACAGGGGAATCTGGCTACACCTTC.

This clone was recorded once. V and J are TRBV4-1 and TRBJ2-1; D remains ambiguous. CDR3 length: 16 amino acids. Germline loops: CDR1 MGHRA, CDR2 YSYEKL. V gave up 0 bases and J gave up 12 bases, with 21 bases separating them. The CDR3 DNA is TGCGCCAGCAGCCAAGATGGGCAGAGCGCCAATGAGTGGCAGTTCTTC. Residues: CASSQDGQSANEWQFF.

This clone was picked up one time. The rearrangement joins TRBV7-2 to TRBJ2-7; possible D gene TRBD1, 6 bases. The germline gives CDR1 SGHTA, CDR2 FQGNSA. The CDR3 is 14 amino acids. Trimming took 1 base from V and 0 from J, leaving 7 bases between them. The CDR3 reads CASSLGRGSYEQYF. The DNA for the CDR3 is TGTGCCAGCAGCTTAGGCAGGGGCTCCTACGAGCAGTACTTC.

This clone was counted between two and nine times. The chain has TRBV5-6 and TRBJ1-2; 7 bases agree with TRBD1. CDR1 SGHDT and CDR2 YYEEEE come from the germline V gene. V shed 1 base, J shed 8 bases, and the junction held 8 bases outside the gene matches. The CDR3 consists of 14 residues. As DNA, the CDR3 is TGTGCCAGCAGCTTGATTGGGACAGCGGGGGGCTACACCTTC. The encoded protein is CASSLIGTAGGYTF.

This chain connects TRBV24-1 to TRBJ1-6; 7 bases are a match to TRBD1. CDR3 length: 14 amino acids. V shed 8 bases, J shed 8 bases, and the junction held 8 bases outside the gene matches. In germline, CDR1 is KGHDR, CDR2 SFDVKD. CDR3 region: CATTRGLIYSPLHF. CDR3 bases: TGTGCCACCACAAGGGGGCTGATCTATTCACCCCTCCACTTT.

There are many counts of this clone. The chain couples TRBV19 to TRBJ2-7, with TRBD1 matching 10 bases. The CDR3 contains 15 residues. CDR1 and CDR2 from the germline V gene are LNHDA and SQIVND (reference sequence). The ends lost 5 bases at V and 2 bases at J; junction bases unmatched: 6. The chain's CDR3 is CASSFPGQGTYEQYF. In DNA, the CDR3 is TGTGCCAGTAGTTTCCCGGGACAGGGGACCTACGAGCAGTACTTC.

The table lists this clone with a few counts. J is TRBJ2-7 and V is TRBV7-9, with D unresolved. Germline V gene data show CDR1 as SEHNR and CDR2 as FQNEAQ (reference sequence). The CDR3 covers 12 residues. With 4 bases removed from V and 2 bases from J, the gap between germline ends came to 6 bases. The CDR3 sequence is CASSSQTYEQYF. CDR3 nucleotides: TGTGCCAGCAGCTCGCAAACCTACGAGCAGTACTTC.